This T cell receptor (beta chain) emerged from a study of vaccination effects on CD4 cells after COVID-19 (dated by TCRdb to between 2021 and 2022). At the level of the whole study: Three convalescent patients were sampled early (day +14) and late (day +241, +227, +161 respectively) after vaccination. In the study, cultures from other donors were sequenced using the Oncomine TCR Beta short-read assay on an Illumina iSeq 100. Post-vaccine samples across the study were collected a median of 72 days after the second dose, with a range of 14 to 241. A total of 10 COVID-19 convalescent patients and several SARS-CoV-2-naive healthy vaccine recipients were included in the full study. The study compared SARS-CoV-2 spike-specific CD4+ TCR repertoires before and after mRNA vaccination in COVID-19 convalescent patients and infection-naive vaccine recipients.

The library was obtained by the immunoSEQ multiplex PCR assay. DNA from the cultured and isolated CD4+ T cells underwent TCR beta CDR3 sequencing. Under the source paper's analysis protocol: Non-productive TCR sequences were discarded, and reads were trimmed to the CDR3 region, with only CDR3s of 7 or more amino acids retained. Antigen-specific clonotypes were identified with the MANAFEST web app by comparing expansion in peptide wells against reference cultures. To be called positive, a clone needed expansion at FDR<0.05 compared with the reference and with all other wells, an odds ratio greater than 5, and a frequency greater than 0.1% in two replicate wells. A clonotype was defined as cross-reactive if the clonotype was significantly expanded both in SARS-CoV-2 spike wells and in at least one common cold coronavirus spike condition. Levenshtein distance calculated with the stringdist R package was used to assess CDR3 similarity, and unrooted trees were constructed with ape in R 3.6.1. TCRdb retrieved this table from immuneACCESS and kept in-frame rearrangements only. Not all clones are present; in checked studies, unresolved V genes account for under half, and no reason is known for the remainder. V and J calls plus clone size are reproduced from that table; the DNA served to infer D and trimming. The sample records 17,000 or so clones, nearly 75% of which are singletons. The top ten constitute approximately 22% of the sample.

In regard to this clone: The clone's antigen remains unknown. There are no base qualities to consult, and no much larger clone falls within one base. The same CDR3 arises from other DNA sequences in this sample as well.

What the authors observed across the whole study: At late post-vaccination timepoints, both infection-induced and vaccine-induced clones showed marked clonal contraction, consistent with waning T cell responses. Only a small number of convalescent patients were included, and no early post-infection timepoints were available, which limited the study. In convalescent patients, the post-vaccine spike-reactive repertoire was composed mainly of new vaccine-induced clones that were largely distinct from infection-induced clones.

In the ViraFEST assay, PBMC were stimulated with viral peptide pools, and TCR sequencing was then used to find antigen-specific CD4+ T cell clonotypes based on their expansion. After around 11 days of culture, CD4+ T cells were isolated with the EasySep CD4+ T cell isolation kit. PCR-confirmed SARS-CoV-2 infection had occurred in convalescent patients between March and December 2020, before the Alpha, Beta and Delta variants emerged in the United States. Two doses of either the BNT162b2 or the mRNA-1273 mRNA SARS-CoV-2 vaccine were administered to participants. A few million PBMC per well were cultured in IMDM with roughly 5% human AB serum, 10 IU/ml IL-2 and gentamicin, plus 10 ug/ml peptides. Half of the culture medium was replaced with fresh IL-2-containing medium on days 3 and 7. Each peptide stimulation condition was cultured in triplicate wells unless otherwise noted. Using Ficoll-Paque Plus gradient centrifugation, PBMC were separated from whole blood and then either used fresh or cryopreserved at -140C. The overlapping peptide pools covered the spike proteins of SARS-CoV-2 and of the common cold coronaviruses HCoV-NL63, HCoV-OC43 and HCoV-229E. The QIAamp micro DNA kit was used to extract genomic DNA from the cultured CD4+ T cells.

The TCR comes from a human donor who had a prior SARS-CoV-2 infection. This specimen was CD4+ T cells from PBMCs cultured with SARS-CoV-2 spike peptides, taken after COVID-19 vaccination. The cell subset or site label for this specimen denotes: SARS-CoV-2 spike overlapping peptide pool stimulation.

For the CDR3, the sequence is CASSLGLAGSTDTQYF. The nucleotides are TGTGCCAGCAGCCTGGGACTAGCGGGGAGCACAGATACGCAGTATTTT. The sequence is built from TRBV5-4 and TRBJ2-3; 13 bases in between match TRBD2. V is trimmed back by 4 bases and J by 0 bases, and the junction contains 2 bases that no gene match accounts for. CDR1 is given as SGHNT and CDR2 as YYREEE, both from the germline V gene (reference sequence). The CDR3 runs 16 amino acids, cysteine and phenylalanine included. Just CDR3 DNA is preserved here, 48 bases in frame from base 1.